The rows below give T cell receptor beta chains drawn from one sample of a study of T cells in Graves' hyperthyroidism and ophthalmopathy. TCRdb called the multiplex PCR reads again in MiXCR, with one record for every CDR3 protein. The data show approximately 330,000 distinct CDR3 sequences, about 21% seen once. Specimen: blood. The receptors originated from a woman aged 45-65 years with Graves' hyperthyroidism. Each CDR3 is given with its conserved first and last residue. The order of the fields is clone size, D gene, V gene, J gene, CDR3 protein, CDR3 DNA. The D gene is left open where the match is weak. The listing skips clone size in some rows; elsewhere it reads once, few, many or a size class.

NA,NA,TRBV2,TRBJ2-7,CASKPGTATYEQYF,TGTGCCAGCAAGCCTGGGACCGCCACCTACGAGCAGTACTTC
NA,NA,TRBV12-3/TRBV12-4,TRBJ2-6,CASERSGANVLTF,TGTGCCAGCGAGCGGTCTGGGGCCAACGTCCTGACTTTC
many,TRBD1,TRBV11-2,TRBJ2-3,CASSFVGQGPDTQYF,TGTGCCAGCAGCTTTGTGGGACAGGGCCCAGATACGCAGTATTTT
many,TRBD1,TRBV20-1,TRBJ1-2,CSATSGTGTTGYTF,TGCAGTGCTACCTCCGGGACAGGGACCACTGGCTACACCTTC
many,NA,TRBV4-1,TRBJ2-1,CASSPSRGISGEQFF,TGCGCCAGCAGCCCTTCCAGGGGAATTAGTGGTGAGCAGTTCTTC
NA,NA,TRBV9,TRBJ2-7,CASSKGADSFSYEQYF,TGTGCCAGCAGCAAAGGGGCCGACTCCTTTTCCTACGAGCAGTACTTC
NA,NA,TRBV19,TRBJ2-7,CASSIDRRTVEQYF,TGTGCCAGTAGTATAGATCGCCGGACTGTCGAGCAGTACTTC
NA,TRBD2,TRBV7-9,TRBJ2-1,CASSLGGSGGSYNEQFF,TGTGCCAGCAGCTTAGGTGGTAGCGGGGGCTCCTACAATGAGCAGTTCTTC
many,NA,TRBV5-1,TRBJ1-2,CASSSGTAAGYTF,TGCGCCAGCAGCTCCGGGACGGCAGCGGGCTACACCTTC
NA,TRBD1,TRBV5-5,TRBJ1-2,CASSHDRGRGCTF,TGTGCCAGCAGCCATGACAGGGGGCGCGGCTGCACCTTC
many,NA,TRBV11-2,TRBJ2-1,CASSLVRTAGEQFF,TGTGCCAGCAGCTTAGTCCGGACGGCGGGTGAGCAGTTCTTC
NA,TRBD1,TRBV10-2,TRBJ1-5,CASSETTGGQNQPQHF,TGCGCCAGCAGTGAGACGACAGGGGGCCAGAATCAGCCCCAGCATTTT
many,NA,TRBV20-1,TRBJ1-2,CSASKDPAGANYGYTF,TGCAGTGCTAGCAAGGACCCCGCTGGGGCTAACTATGGCTACACCTTC
many,NA,TRBV12-3/TRBV12-4,TRBJ1-1,CASSSVSKGTEAFF,TGTGCCAGCAGTTCGGTTTCTAAGGGAACTGAAGCTTTCTTT
few,NA,TRBV19,TRBJ1-5,CASSIVWGNQPQHF,TGTGCCAGTAGTATAGTCTGGGGCAATCAGCCCCAGCATTTT
NA,TRBD1,TRBV6-1,TRBJ2-7,CASSERVDGGQGNSYEQYF,TGTGCCAGCAGTGAAAGAGTAGACGGGGGACAGGGCAACTCCTACGAGCAGTACTTC
NA,TRBD1,TRBV2,TRBJ1-3,CASSRTGGGNTIYF,TGTGCCAGCAGTCGGACAGGGGGGGGAAACACCATATATTTT
many,NA,TRBV30,TRBJ2-7,CAYDDSYEQYF,TGTGCCTATGACGATTCCTACGAGCAGTACTTC
many,NA,TRBV2,TRBJ1-2,CASTLEQLPYGYTF,TGTGCCAGCACCCTTGAACAGTTACCCTATGGCTACACCTTC
many,NA,TRBV7-6,TRBJ2-3,CASSLVRQTSTDTQYF,TGTGCCAGCAGCTTAGTCCGACAGACGAGCACAGATACGCAGTATTTT